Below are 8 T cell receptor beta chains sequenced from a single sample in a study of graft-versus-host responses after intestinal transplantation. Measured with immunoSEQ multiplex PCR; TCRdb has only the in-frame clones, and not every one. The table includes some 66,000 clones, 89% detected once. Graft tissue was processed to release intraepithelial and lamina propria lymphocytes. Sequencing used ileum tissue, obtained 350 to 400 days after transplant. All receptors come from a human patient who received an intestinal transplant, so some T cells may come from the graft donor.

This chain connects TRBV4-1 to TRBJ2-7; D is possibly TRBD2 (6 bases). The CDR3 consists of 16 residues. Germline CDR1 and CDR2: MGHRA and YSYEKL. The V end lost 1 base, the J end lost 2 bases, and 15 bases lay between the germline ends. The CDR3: CASSQGLKGRTYEQYF. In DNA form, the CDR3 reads TGCGCCAGCAGCCAAGGGCTTAAGGGGAGGACCTACGAGCAGTACTTC.

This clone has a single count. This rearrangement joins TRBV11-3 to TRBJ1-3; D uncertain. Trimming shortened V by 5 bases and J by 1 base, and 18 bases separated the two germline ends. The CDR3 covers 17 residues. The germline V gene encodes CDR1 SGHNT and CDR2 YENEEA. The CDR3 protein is CASSPRAYRRSGNTIYF. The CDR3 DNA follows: TGTGCCAGCAGCCCCCGGGCCTACCGTCGGTCTGGAAACACCATATATTTT.

The CDR3 coding sequence is TGTGCCAGCTGGACAGGGGCTGGGACAGATACGCAGTATTTT. It codes for CASWTGAGTDTQYF. The chain uses TRBV11-1 and TRBJ2-3, with 9 bases matching TRBD1. The CDR3 covers 14 residues. Germline CDR1 reads SGHAT; CDR2 reads FQDESV (reference sequence). With 8 bases clipped from V and 3 bases from J, the junction kept 6 bases outside the gene matches.

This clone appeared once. CDR3 nucleotide sequence: TGTGCCAGCAGTCGGGGGGGTAGTCTACGTTGGCAGTACTTC. Translated, it gives CASSRGGSLRWQYF. The chain uses TRBV14 and TRBJ2-7; 8 bases agree with TRBD2. V was pared by 6 bases and J by 9 bases, with 13 bases of the junction left unmatched. CDR1 SGHDN and CDR2 FVKESK come from the germline V gene. The CDR3 has 14 amino acids.

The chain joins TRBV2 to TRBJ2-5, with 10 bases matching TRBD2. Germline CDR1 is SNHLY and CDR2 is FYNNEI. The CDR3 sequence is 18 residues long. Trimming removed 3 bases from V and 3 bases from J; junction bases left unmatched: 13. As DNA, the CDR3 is TGTGCCAGCAGTGACCCTGACGGTGCTAGCGGGAGAAAAGAGACCCAGTACTTC. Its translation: CASSDPDGASGRKETQYF.

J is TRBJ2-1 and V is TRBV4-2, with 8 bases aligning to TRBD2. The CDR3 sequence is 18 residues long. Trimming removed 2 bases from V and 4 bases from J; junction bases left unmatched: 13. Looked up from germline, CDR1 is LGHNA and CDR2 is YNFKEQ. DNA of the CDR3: TGTGCCAGCAGCCAATCAAACTTAATAGCGGGAAGATACAATGAGCAGTTCTTC. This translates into CASSQSNLIAGRYNEQFF.

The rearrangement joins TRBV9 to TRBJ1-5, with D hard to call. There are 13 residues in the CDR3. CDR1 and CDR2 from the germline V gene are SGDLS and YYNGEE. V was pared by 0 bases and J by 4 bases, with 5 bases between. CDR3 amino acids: CASSVGPNQPQHF. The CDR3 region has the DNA TGTGCCAGCAGCGTAGGACCTAATCAGCCCCAGCATTTT.

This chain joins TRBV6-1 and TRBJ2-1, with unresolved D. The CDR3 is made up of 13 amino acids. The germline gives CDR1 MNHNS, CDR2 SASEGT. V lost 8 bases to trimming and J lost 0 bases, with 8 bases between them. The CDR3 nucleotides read TGTGCCAGCGACTGGAGCTCCTACAATGAGCAGTTCTTC. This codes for CASDWSSYNEQFF.